This T cell receptor beta chain derives from a study of cytomegalovirus exposure and HLA in healthy donors. Looking at the study overall: Of some 360 genotyped donors, approximately 80% clustered with self-reported Caucasian donors.

Study findings and constraints: Donor immune exposure was known only as CMV serostatus. In a later analysis, CMV-associated beta chains were mostly HLA-associated, it appeared. An analysis done earlier found most TCR beta V segments productive about 87% or about 30% of the time.

The PCR employed 60 Vbeta primers together with 13 Jbeta primers. Produced via immunoSEQ multiplex PCR; TCRdb's table is partial and in-frame only. The data hold roughly 160,000 clones, with 65% to 80% observed a single time. This clone was picked up one time. Its antigen is still unknown. Germline V CDR1 and CDR2: SGHTA, FQGNSA. Trimming removed 5 bases from V and 0 bases from J, with 8 bases in between. The CDR3 contains 13 residues. The sequenced sample consisted of PBMCs. This rearrangement joins TRBV7-2 to TRBJ2-7; no clear D. The receptor was isolated from a woman in her 30s in good health and CMV-seronegative. The CDR3 DNA reads TGTGCCAGCAGCATAATGAGCTCCTACGAGCAGTACTTC. It codes for CASSIMSSYEQYF.